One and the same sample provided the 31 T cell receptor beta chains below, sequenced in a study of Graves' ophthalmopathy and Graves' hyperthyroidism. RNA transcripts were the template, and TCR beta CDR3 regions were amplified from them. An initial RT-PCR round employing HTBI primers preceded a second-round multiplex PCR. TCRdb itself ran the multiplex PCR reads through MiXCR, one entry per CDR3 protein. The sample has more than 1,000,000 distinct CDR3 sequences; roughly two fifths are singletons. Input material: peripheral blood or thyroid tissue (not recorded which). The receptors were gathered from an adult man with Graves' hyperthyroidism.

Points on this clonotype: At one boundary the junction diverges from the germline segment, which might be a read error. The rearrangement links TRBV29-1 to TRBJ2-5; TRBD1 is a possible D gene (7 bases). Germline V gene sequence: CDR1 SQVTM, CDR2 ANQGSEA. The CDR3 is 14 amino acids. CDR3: CSVVTRGVLETQYF. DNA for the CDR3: TGCAGCGTCGTCACCAGGGGGGTGTTGGAGACCCAATACTTC.

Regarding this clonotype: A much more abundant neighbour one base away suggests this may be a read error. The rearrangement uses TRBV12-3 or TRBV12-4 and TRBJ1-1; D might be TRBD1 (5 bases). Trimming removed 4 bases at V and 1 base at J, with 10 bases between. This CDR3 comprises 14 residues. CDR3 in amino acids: CASSYGAANTEAFF. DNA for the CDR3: TGTGCCAGCAGTTACGGGGCCGCGAACACTGAAGCTTTCTTT.

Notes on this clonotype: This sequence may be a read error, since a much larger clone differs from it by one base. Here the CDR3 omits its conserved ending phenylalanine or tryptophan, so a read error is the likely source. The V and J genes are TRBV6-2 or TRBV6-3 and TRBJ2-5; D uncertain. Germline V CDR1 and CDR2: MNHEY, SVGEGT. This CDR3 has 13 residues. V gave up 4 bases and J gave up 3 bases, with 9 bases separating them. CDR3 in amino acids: CASSSTQEETQYL. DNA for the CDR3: TGTGCCAGCAGTTCCACACAAGAAGAGACCCAGTACCTC.

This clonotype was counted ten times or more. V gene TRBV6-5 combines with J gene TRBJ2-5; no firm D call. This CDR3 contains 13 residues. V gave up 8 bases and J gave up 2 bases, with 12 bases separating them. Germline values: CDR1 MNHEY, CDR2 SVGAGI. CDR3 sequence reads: CASGSRSQETQYF. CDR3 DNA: TGTGCCAGCGGCTCCAGGTCACAAGAGACCCAGTACTTC.

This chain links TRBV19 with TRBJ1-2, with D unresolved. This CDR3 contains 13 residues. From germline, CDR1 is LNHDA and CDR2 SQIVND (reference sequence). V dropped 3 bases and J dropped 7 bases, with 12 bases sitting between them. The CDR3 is CASSIDKKTGYTF. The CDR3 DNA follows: TGTGCCAGTAGTATTGACAAAAAAACTGGCTACACCTTC.

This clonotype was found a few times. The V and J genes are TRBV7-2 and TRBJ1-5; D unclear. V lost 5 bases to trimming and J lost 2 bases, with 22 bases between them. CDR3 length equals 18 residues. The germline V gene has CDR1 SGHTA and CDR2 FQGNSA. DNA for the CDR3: TGTGCCAGCAGCCCCCCTCCAGGTACTGGTTATCGCAATCAGCCCCAGCATTTT. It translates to CASSPPPGTGYRNQPQHF.

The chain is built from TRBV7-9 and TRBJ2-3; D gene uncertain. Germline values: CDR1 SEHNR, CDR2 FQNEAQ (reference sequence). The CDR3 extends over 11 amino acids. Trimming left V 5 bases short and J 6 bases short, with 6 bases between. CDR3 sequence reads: CASSEYDTQYF. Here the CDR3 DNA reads TGTGCCAGCAGCGAGTACGATACGCAGTATTTT.

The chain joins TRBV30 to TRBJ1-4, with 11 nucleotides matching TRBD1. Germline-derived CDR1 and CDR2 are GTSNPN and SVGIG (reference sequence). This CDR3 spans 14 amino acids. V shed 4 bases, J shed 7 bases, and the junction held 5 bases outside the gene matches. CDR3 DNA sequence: TGTGCCTGGACCCGGACAGGGGGCCGTGAAAAACTGTTTTTT. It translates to CAWTRTGGREKLFF.

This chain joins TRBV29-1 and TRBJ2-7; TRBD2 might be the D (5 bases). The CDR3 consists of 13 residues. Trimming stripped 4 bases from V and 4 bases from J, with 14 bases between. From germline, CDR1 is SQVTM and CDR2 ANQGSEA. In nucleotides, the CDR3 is TGCAGCGTTGCCGGGCGGTGGAGGTACGAGCAGTACTTC. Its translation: CSVAGRWRYEQYF.

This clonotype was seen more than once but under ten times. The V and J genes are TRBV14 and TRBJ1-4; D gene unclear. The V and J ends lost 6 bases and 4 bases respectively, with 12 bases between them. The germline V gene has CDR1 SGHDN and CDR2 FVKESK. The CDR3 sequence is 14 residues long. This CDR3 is CASRTSVVNEKLFF. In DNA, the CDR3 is TGTGCCAGCAGGACGTCGGTCGTTAATGAAAAACTGTTTTTT.

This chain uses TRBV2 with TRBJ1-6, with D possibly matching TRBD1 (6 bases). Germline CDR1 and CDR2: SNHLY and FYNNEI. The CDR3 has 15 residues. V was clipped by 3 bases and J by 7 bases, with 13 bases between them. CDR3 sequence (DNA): TGTGCCAGCAGTGATTCTCGGGGGCGGAATTCACCCCTCCACTTT. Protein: CASSDSRGRNSPLHF.

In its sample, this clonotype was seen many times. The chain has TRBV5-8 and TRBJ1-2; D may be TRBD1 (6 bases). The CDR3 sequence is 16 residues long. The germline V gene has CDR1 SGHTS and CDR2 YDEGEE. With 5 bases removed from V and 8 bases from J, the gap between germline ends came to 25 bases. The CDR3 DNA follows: TGTGCCAGCAGGGAACGGACAGTCGGGACGTATGGCGGCTACACCTTC. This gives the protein CASRERTVGTYGGYTF.

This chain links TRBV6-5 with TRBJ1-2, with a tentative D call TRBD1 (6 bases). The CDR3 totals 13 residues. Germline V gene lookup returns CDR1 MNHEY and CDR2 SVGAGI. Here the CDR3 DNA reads TGTGCAGCCAGTACTTGGGGGGCTTCTGGCTACACCTTC. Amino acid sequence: CAASTWGASGYTF.

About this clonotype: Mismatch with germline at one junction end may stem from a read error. Here the CDR3 reads CASAPGTGGEELFF. CDR3 DNA sequence: TGTGCCAGCGCCCCCGGGACAGGGGGTGAAGAACTGTTTTTT. The rearrangement uses TRBV11-2 and TRBJ1-4; the match to TRBD1 covers 11 bases. Per the germline V gene, CDR1 is SGHAT and CDR2 is FQNNGV. The CDR3 contains 14 residues.

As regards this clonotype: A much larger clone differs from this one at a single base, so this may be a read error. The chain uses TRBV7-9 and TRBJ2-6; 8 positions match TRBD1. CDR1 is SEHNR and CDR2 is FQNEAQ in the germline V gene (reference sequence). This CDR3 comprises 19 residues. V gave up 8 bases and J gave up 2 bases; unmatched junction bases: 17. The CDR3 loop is CASPRRRDRGLPGANVLTF. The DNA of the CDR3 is TGTGCCAGCCCAAGAAGAAGAGACAGGGGCCTGCCTGGGGCCAACGTCCTGACTTTC.

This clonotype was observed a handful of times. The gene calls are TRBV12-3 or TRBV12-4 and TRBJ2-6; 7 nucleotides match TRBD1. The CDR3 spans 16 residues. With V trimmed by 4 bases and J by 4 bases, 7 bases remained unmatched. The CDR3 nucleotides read TGTGCCAGCAGTTCGACAGGGTTCGCGGGGGCCAACGTCCTGACTTTC. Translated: CASSSTGFAGANVLTF.

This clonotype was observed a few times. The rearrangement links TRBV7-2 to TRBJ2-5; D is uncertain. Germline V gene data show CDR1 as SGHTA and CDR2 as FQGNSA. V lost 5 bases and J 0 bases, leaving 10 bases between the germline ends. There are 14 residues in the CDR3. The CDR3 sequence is CASSPRLYQETQYF. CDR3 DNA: TGTGCCAGCAGCCCGCGACTGTACCAAGAGACCCAGTACTTC.

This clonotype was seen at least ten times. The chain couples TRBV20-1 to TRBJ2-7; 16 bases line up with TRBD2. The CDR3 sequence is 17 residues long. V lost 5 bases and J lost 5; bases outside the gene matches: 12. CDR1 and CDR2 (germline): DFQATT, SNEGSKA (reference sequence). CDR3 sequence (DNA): TGCAGTGCTCAGGGGACTAGCGGGAGGGCCGATATAAACGAGCAGTACTTC. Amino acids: CSAQGTSGRADINEQYF.

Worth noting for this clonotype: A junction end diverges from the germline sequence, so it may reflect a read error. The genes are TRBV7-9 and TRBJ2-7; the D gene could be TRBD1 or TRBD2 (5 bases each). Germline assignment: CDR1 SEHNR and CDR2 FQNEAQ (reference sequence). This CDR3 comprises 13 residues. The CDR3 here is CASSSLPRDEQHF. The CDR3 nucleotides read TGTGCCAGCAGCTCCCTCCCCAGGGACGAGCAGCACTTC.

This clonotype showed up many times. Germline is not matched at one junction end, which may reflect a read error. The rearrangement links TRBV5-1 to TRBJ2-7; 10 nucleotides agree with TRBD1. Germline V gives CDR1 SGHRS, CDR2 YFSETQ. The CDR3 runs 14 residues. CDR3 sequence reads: CASSSGTGAYEQYF. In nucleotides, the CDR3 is TGTGCCAGCAGCTCCGGGACAGGGGCCTACGAGCAGTACTTC.

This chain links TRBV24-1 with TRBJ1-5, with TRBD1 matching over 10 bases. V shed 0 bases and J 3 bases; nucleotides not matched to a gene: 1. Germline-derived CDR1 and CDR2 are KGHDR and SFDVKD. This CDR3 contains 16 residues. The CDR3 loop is CATSDLRQGANQPQHF. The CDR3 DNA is TGTGCCACCAGTGATTTGCGACAGGGGGCCAATCAGCCCCAGCATTTT.

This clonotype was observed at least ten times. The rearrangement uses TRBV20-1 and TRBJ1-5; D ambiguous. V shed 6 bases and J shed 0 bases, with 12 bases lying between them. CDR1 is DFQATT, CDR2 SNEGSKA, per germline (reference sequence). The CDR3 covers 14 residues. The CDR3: CSAKRDISNQPQHF. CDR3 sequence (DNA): TGCAGTGCCAAGAGGGATATTAGCAATCAGCCCCAGCATTTT.

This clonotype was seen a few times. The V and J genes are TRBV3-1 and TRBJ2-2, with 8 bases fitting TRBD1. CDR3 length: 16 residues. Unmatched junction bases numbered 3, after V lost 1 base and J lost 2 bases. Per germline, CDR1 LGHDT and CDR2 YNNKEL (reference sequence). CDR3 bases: TGTGCCAGCAGCCAAGGTGCAGGGGGCAACACCGGGGAGCTGTTTTTT. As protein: CASSQGAGGNTGELFF.

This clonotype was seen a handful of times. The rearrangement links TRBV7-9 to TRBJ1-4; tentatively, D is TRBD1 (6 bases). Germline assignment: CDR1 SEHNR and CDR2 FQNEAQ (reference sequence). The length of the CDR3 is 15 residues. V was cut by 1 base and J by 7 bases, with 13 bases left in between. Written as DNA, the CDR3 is TGTGCCAGCAGCTTAGGGGGGGCCTGGGCTGAAAAACTGTTTTTT. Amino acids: CASSLGGAWAEKLFF.

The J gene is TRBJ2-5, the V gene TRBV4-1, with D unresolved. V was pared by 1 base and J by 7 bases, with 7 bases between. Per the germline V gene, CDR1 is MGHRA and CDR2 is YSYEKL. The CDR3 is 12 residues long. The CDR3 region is CASSQAHGTQYF. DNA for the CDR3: TGCGCCAGCAGCCAAGCCCATGGGACCCAGTACTTC.

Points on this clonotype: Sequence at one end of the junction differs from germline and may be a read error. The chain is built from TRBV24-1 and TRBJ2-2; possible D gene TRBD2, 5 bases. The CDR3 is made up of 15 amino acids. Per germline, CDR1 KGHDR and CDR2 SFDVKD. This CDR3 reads CASSYLEGSTGELFF. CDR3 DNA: TGTGCCAGCAGTTACTTAGAGGGTAGCACCGGGGAGCTGTTTTTT.

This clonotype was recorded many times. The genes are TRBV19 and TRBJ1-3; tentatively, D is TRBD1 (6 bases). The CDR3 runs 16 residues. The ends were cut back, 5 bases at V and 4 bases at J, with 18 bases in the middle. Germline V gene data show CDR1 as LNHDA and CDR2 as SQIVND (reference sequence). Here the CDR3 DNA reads TGTGCCAGTAGTTCACCGGGACAAAACTCCGGAAACACCATATATTTT. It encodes CASSSPGQNSGNTIYF.

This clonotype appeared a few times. Written as DNA, the CDR3 is TGTGCCAGCAGTTACTCGGGAAATGGCTACACCTTC. Amino acid sequence: CASSYSGNGYTF. V and J are TRBV6-5 and TRBJ1-2, with no clear D. CDR3 size: 12 residues. With 0 bases removed from V and 6 bases from J, the gap between germline ends came to 5 bases. Germline-derived CDR1 and CDR2 are MNHEY and SVGAGI.

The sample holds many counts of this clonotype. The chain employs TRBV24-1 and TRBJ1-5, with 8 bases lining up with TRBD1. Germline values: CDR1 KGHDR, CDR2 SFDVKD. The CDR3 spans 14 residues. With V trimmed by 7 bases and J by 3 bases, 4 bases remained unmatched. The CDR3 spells CATSMGQDNQPQHF. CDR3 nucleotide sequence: TGTGCCACCAGCATGGGACAGGACAATCAGCCCCAGCATTTT.

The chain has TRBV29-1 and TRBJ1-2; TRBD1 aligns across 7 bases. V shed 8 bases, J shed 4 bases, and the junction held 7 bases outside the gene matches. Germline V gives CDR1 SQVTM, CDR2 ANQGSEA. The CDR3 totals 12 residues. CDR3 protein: CSTPGQSYGYTF. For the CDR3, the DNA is TGCAGCACGCCGGGACAGAGCTATGGCTACACCTTC.

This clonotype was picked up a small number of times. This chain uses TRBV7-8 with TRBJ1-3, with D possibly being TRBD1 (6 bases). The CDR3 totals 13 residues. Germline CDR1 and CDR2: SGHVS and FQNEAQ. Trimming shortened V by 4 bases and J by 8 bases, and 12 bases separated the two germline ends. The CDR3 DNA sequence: TGTGCCAGCAGCTCAATACAGGGTGACACCATATATTTT. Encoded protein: CASSSIQGDTIYF.